This is a list of T cell receptor beta chains from one sample in a study of cytomegalovirus exposure and HLA in healthy donors. The assay was immunoSEQ multiplex PCR, and TCRdb's table has in-frame clones only and misses some. The table has approximately 90,000 clones, approximately 71% seen once. Sample: PBMCs. These receptors all stem from a middle-aged man in good health and CMV-seronegative. The CDR3 runs from the conserved cysteine through the conserved F or W. A D gene is named only where the DNA matches it firmly. For some rows the clone size is stated as once, few or many, or as a class when expanded; others skip it.

clone size	D gene	J gene	V gene	CDR3 protein	CDR3 DNA
NA	NA	TRBJ1-1	TRBV4-1	CASSLPGPTEAFF	TGCGCCAGCAGCCTTCCAGGGCCAACTGAAGCTTTCTTT
NA	NA	TRBJ1-5	TRBV4-1	CASSGQGPGSNQPQHF	TGCGCCAGCAGCGGCCAAGGCCCGGGGAGCAATCAGCCCCAGCATTTT
NA	NA	TRBJ1-1	TRBV4-1	CASSQDPPTGFNAEAFF	TGCGCCAGCAGCCAAGATCCGCCGACAGGCTTCAACGCTGAAGCTTTCTTT
NA	NA	TRBJ2-7	TRBV5-5	CASSREQGWNYEQYF	TGTGCCAGCAGTCGAGAACAGGGATGGAACTACGAGCAGTACTTC
NA	NA	TRBJ2-5	TRBV11-1	CASSSGTLQYF	TGTGCCAGCAGCAGTGGGACACTACAATACTTC
NA	NA	TRBJ1-5	TRBV27	CASSLFGGRRSVQPQHF	TGTGCCAGCAGTTTATTCGGGGGGCGTCGTTCGGTTCAGCCCCAGCATTTT
once	TRBD1	TRBJ1-3	TRBV5-1	CASSLPGGPSGNTIYF	TGCGCCAGCAGCTTGCCAGGGGGCCCCTCTGGAAACACCATATATTTT
once	NA	TRBJ2-4	TRBV7-9	CASSSTAGARNIQYF	TGTGCCAGCAGCTCAACGGCAGGGGCTCGGAACATTCAGTACTTC
once	NA	TRBJ2-3	TRBV14	CASSQDRVTDTQYF	TGTGCCAGCAGCCAAGACAGGGTCACAGATACGCAGTATTTT
NA	NA	TRBJ1-4	TRBV9	CASSVELQATNEKLFF	TGTGCCAGCAGCGTGGAATTACAGGCAACTAATGAAAAACTGTTTTTT
few	TRBD1	TRBJ1-4	TRBV7-9	CASSALTGSFEKLFF	TGTGCCAGCAGCGCCTTGACAGGGTCGTTTGAAAAACTGTTTTTT
NA	NA	TRBJ2-4	TRBV30	CAWSSASGDIQYF	TGTGCCTGGAGCTCGGCGTCCGGGGACATTCAGTACTTC
NA	NA	TRBJ1-5	TRBV5-6	CASSFGGYNQPQHF	TGTGCCAGCAGCTTCGGCGGGTACAATCAGCCCCAGCATTTT
NA	TRBD2	TRBJ2-3	TRBV5-4	CASSLGGGLSTDTQYF	TGTGCCAGCAGCTTGGGCGGGGGGTTAAGCACAGATACGCAGTATTTT
NA	NA	TRBJ1-3	TRBV5-6	CASSLDFGGRGSGNTIYF	TGTGCCAGCAGCTTGGACTTTGGAGGCAGGGGCTCTGGAAACACCATATATTTT
NA	TRBD1	TRBJ1-2	TRBV5-4	CASGTGGYGYTF	TGTGCCAGCGGGACAGGGGGCTATGGCTACACCTTC
NA	NA	TRBJ2-7	TRBV29-1	CSVKTELYEQYF	TGCAGCGTCAAGACAGAACTCTACGAGCAGTACTTC
NA	NA	TRBJ2-7	TRBV7-3	CASSLVGYEQYF	TGTGCCAGCAGCTTAGTCGGGTACGAGCAGTACTTC
NA	NA	TRBJ2-6	TRBV30	CAWRRAGANVLTF	TGTGCCTGGCGGAGGGCTGGGGCCAACGTCCTGACTTTC
NA	NA	TRBJ2-2	TRBV19	CASSRPELGGELFF	TGTGCCAGTAGTCGGCCGGAACTAGGCGGGGAGCTGTTTTTT
NA	NA	TRBJ1-3	TRBV28	CASTPQGIFAGNTIYF	TGTGCCAGCACGCCCCAGGGGATTTTCGCTGGAAACACCATATATTTT
NA	NA	TRBJ2-3	TRBV27	CASSRVADTQYF	TGTGCCAGCTCCAGGGTAGCTGATACGCAGTATTTT
NA	TRBD1	TRBJ2-7	TRBV28	CASTEGQGTHYEQYF	TGTGCCAGCACCGAGGGACAGGGGACCCACTACGAGCAGTACTTC
NA	TRBD1	TRBJ1-1	TRBV10-3	CAIRGQLEDTEAFF	TGTGCCATCAGGGGACAGTTGGAGGACACTGAAGCTTTCTTT
NA	TRBD1	TRBJ1-6	TRBV7-9	CASSPGGTSPLHF	TGTGCCAGCAGCCCAGGGGGAACTTCACCCCTCCACTTT
NA	NA	TRBJ2-5	TRBV19	CASSIISGGQETQYF	TGTGCCAGTAGTATTATATCCGGGGGCCAAGAGACCCAGTACTTC
NA	TRBD1	TRBJ1-1	TRBV2	CASSVDGGQGAWAFF	TGTGCCAGCAGTGTGGATGGAGGGCAGGGGGCTTGGGCTTTCTTT
NA	NA	TRBJ2-7	TRBV18	CASSPSGRTYEQYF	TGTGCCAGCTCACCAAGTGGCAGGACCTACGAGCAGTACTTC